This T cell receptor beta chain was sequenced in a study of cytomegalovirus exposure and HLA in healthy donors. Study background: Earlier results showed roughly 120 million unique TCR beta sequences derived from approximately 170 million T cells. Study findings and constraints: It was reported that the classifier diagnosed cytomegalovirus status with high specificity and sensitivity in both the original and validation cohorts.

It was with 60 Vbeta and 13 Jbeta primers that the PCR ran. Sequenced by immunoSEQ multiplex PCR; TCRdb stores in-frame clones only, minus some. The sample records fewer than 150,000 clones, over 50% being singletons. Details on this clone: Its specificity is unknown.

Germline loops: CDR1 MDHEN, CDR2 SYDVKM. CDR3 length equals 13 residues. The V end was cut by 6 bases, the J end by 7 bases, with 12 bases between. Though probably carrying unrecorded immune exposures, donors were nominally healthy at sampling. This clonotype was obtained from a human donor in good health. The chain has TRBV28 and TRBJ2-2, with TRBD1 as a possible D gene (6 bases). Specimen: PBMCs. The CDR3 sequence is CASRWGTNGELFF. The CDR3 region has the DNA TGTGCCAGCAGATGGGGGACAAACGGGGAGCTGTTTTTT.